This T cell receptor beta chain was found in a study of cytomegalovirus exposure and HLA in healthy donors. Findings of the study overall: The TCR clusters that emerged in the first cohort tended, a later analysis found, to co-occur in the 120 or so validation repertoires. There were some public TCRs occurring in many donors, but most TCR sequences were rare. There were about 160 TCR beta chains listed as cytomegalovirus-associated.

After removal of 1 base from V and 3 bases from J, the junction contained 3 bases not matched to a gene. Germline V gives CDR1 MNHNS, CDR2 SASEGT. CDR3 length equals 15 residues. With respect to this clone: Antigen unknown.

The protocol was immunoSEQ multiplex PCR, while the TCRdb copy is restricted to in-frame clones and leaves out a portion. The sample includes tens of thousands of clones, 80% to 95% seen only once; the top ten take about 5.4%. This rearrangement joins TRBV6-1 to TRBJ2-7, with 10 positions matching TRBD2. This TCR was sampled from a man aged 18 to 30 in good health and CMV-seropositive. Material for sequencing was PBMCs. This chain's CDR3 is CASSEVASGSYEQYF. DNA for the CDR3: TGTGCCAGCAGTGAAGTCGCTAGCGGGAGCTACGAGCAGTACTTC.